This TCR beta chain was observed in a study of T-cell memory formation after mild COVID-19. TCRdb re-called the 5' RACE reads through MiXCR, storing one row per CDR3 protein. The sample shows about 150,000 distinct CDR3 sequences, about 19% of them seen only once. This clonotype was seen only a few times. This CDR3 is built from 17 residues. Germline V gene lookup returns CDR1 LGHNA and CDR2 YSLEER. V shed 4 bases and J 2 bases; nucleotides not matched to a gene: 4. The sequence was collected from an adult woman who had mild COVID-19 (a few samples of this study predate the infection). Cell type and time point are not known. Sequenced input: PBMCs or a T cell subset sorted from them (not recorded which). The chain has TRBV4-3 and TRBJ2-1, with TRBD2 identical over 14 bases. CDR3 protein: CASSRSTSGGAYNEQFF. The CDR3 DNA is TGCGCCAGCAGCCGATCGACTAGCGGGGGGGCCTACAATGAGCAGTTCTTC.